Detailed here is one T cell receptor beta chain. Its cognate antigen has yet to be identified. Base-call qualities are not available, and no considerably larger clone is one nucleotide away. Collaborating institutions collected whole blood in K2EDTA tubes following their own protocols. For TCRbeta analysis, collaborator samples were shipped as frozen whole blood, as isolated PBMCs, or as DNA extracted from either sample type. This entry is derived from a study of blood T cell repertoires in COVID-19 (dated by TCRdb to the early 2020s). About the full investigation: The collaborator samples originated in the United States, Italy and Spain and spanned the acute and convalescent phases of COVID-19. The prospective study material was composed of cDNA or gDNA derived from T cells, B-cell-depleted T cells, or PBMCs. Subjects who had been exposed to COVID-19, were actively infected with it, or had recovered from it provided the deeply sampled blood TCRbeta repertoires that made up the dataset. The repertoires were released in a freely available public database meant as a resource for research on the immune response to SARS-CoV-2. Samples came from the ongoing ImmuneRACE study (first 160 participants) plus 1,254 subjects from 6 global collaborators. Nearly every sample came with metadata listing a de-identified subject ID, COVID-19 status, age in years and sex. Where available, HLA class I and class II types were obtained from metadata supplied by the sample provider rather than from assay-based typing. What the work shows at the level of the full study, not this receptor alone: The amount of clinical and demographic metadata varied by source and participant and was provided uncurated.

TCRbeta CDR3 regions were amplified from genomic DNA by means of the immunoSEQ Assay, a bias-controlled multiplex PCR. On the authors' methods: The number of nucleated cells in each sample was estimated from the amplification of reference gene primers within the assay. To quantify the absolute abundance of each unique TCRbeta CDR3 rearrangement, sequence reads were collapsed and filtered. For each sample, productive Simpson clonality was calculated by taking the square root of Simpson's diversity index across productive rearrangements. TCRdb retrieved this table from immuneACCESS and kept in-frame rearrangements only. Not all clones are present; in checked studies, unresolved V genes account for under half, and no reason is known for the remainder. The V and J calls and the clone size are those of that table, but D and trimming were determined from the DNA. In all, the sample holds approximately 25,000 clones, and about 90% of those were seen once. More than 1.5% of the sample is in the top ten clones.

Trimming costs V 4 bases and J 6 bases, and their ends lie 15 bases apart. CDR1 and CDR2, per the germline V gene (reference sequence), are SGHNT and YYREEE. The CDR3 holds 14 amino acids from the cysteine to the phenylalanine. The kept DNA is CDR3 alone, 42 bases in frame from the first base. The TCR was taken from a woman aged 60-75 years with active COVID-19. This chain is built from TRBV5-4 and TRBJ2-3; no confident D gene assignment can be made. The sequencing input was peripheral blood. The DNA sequence follows: TGTGCCAGCAGCGAGGCCAGCTCCGCGGATACGCAGTATTTT. This gives the protein CASSEASSADTQYF.